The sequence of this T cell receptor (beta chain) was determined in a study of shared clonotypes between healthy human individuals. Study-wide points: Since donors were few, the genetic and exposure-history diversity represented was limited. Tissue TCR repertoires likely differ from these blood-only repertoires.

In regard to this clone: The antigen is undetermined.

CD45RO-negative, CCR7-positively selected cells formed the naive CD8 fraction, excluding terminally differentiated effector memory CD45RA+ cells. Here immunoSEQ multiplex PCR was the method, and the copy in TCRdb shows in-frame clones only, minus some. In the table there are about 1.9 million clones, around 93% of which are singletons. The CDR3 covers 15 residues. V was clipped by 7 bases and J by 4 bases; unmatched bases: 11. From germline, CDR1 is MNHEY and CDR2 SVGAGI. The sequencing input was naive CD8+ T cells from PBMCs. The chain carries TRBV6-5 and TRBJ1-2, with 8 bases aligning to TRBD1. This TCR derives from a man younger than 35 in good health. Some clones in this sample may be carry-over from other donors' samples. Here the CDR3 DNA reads TGTGCCAGCACAGAAGGGGACAGGTCCCGCTATGGCTACACCTTC. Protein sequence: CASTEGDRSRYGYTF.